Each of the 19 T cell receptor beta chains below was sequenced from the same sample in a study of regulatory T cells in long-lasting Graves disease. As to time point: newly diagnosed GD, antithyroid drugs for less than 3 months. Extracted RNA from PBMCs served as the source of the TCR library. Building the TCR beta libraries relied on iRepertoire HTBI primers, and CDR3 regions underwent Arm-PCR. TCRdb fed the multiplex PCR reads into MiXCR, producing one record per CDR3 protein. The sample shows some 490,000 distinct CDR3 sequences, approximately 12% of them seen only once. This sample was shared with a second study, whose subject was T cells in Graves' hyperthyroidism and ophthalmopathy.

The material was peripheral blood mononuclear cells (PBMCs), obtained at new diagnosis, from a patient treated with antithyroid drugs. The receptors were gathered from a woman under 40 with Graves disease.

This clonotype was seen ten or more times. The CDR3 reads CATSDWSGETQYF. As DNA, the CDR3 is TGTGCCACCAGTGATTGGTCGGGAGAGACCCAGTACTTC. The rearrangement joins TRBV24-1 to TRBJ2-5; D gene unclear. Germline loops: CDR1 KGHDR, CDR2 SFDVKD. There are 13 residues in the CDR3. Trimming removed 2 bases from V and 4 bases from J, with 7 bases in between.

Many counts were recorded for this clonotype. The rearrangement joins TRBV19 to TRBJ1-1; D ambiguous. Trimming left V 1 base short and J 6 bases short, with 6 bases between. This CDR3 is built from 12 residues. Germline-derived CDR1 and CDR2 are LNHDA and SQIVND (reference sequence). CDR3 nucleotide sequence: TGTGCCAGTAGTATAGGAGGAGCTGAAGCTTTCTTT. Translated: CASSIGGAEAFF.

This clonotype was seen ten or more times. The rearrangement joins TRBV7-9 to TRBJ1-1, with 7 nucleotides matching TRBD1. V gave up 4 bases and J gave up 7 bases; unmatched junction bases: 6. This CDR3 contains 13 residues. Germline V lookup: CDR1 SEHNR, CDR2 FQNEAQ (reference sequence). The CDR3 DNA follows: TGTGCCAGCAGCTACAGGGGAGGAGGTGAAGCTTTCTTT. Protein sequence: CASSYRGGGEAFF.

This clonotype was recorded many times. This chain uses TRBV27 with TRBJ2-5; 7 positions match TRBD2. V was pared by 4 bases and J by 5 bases, with 7 bases of the junction left unmatched. CDR1 MNHEY and CDR2 SMNVEV come from the germline V gene (reference sequence). CDR3 length: 14 amino acids. The CDR3 sequence: CASSSSRGGETQYF. The CDR3 DNA is TGTGCCAGCAGTTCGTCACGGGGAGGGGAGACCCAGTACTTC.

The chain recombines TRBV6-1 with TRBJ1-1, with D perhaps matching TRBD1 (5 bases). Between the trimmed V and J ends, which lost 10 bases and 7 bases, there was a span of 16 bases. Germline V gene sequence: CDR1 MNHNS, CDR2 SASEGT. This CDR3 is built from 12 residues. The CDR3 coding sequence is TGTGCCACCCAGGACACTTCGGTTGAAGCTTTCTTT. This sequence encodes CATQDTSVEAFF.

This clonotype was found many times. The rearrangement links TRBV29-1 to TRBJ2-2; TRBD2 might be the D (6 bases). Trimming removed 4 bases from V and 0 bases from J, with 9 bases in between. This CDR3 has 14 residues. Germline V gene lookup returns CDR1 SQVTM and CDR2 ANQGSEA. The CDR3: CSVGRLANTGELFF. CDR3 bases: TGCAGCGTTGGCCGACTAGCGAACACCGGGGAGCTGTTTTTT.

This clonotype came up many times. The chain is built from TRBV25-1 and TRBJ1-6, with D possibly being TRBD1 (6 bases). Germline V CDR1 and CDR2: MGHDK, SYGVNS. The ends were cut back, 1 base at V and 8 bases at J, with 15 bases in the middle. The CDR3 has 16 amino acids. This CDR3 reads CASSEWRAGEDSPLHF. CDR3 coding DNA: TGTGCCAGCAGTGAATGGCGGGCAGGGGAAGATTCACCCCTCCACTTT.

The gene calls are TRBV19 and TRBJ2-3; TRBD2 matches at 7 bases. V shed 3 bases, J shed 0 bases, and the junction held 6 bases outside the gene matches. CDR1 and CDR2 (germline): LNHDA, SQIVND (reference sequence). The CDR3 is 16 residues long. The CDR3 here is CASSIRRERSTDTQYF. Here the CDR3 DNA reads TGTGCCAGTAGTATCCGGCGGGAGAGGAGCACAGATACGCAGTATTTT.

This clonotype was picked up a small number of times. The chain has TRBV5-1 and TRBJ2-1; 13 positions agree with TRBD2. V dropped 5 bases and J dropped 10; count of bases not matched to a gene: 6. Germline V gene sequence: CDR1 SGHRS, CDR2 YFSETQ. The CDR3 is 14 residues long. The CDR3 DNA reads as TGCGCCAGCAGTATCACTAGCGGGAGGGCCGAGCAGTTCTTC. It codes for CASSITSGRAEQFF.

This clonotype was seen ten or more times. The chain carries TRBV12-3 or TRBV12-4 and TRBJ1-1, with a tentative D call TRBD1 (5 bases). This CDR3 comprises 14 residues. V was cut by 6 bases and J by 2 bases, with 13 bases left in between. This CDR3 is CASSPGRTNTEAFF. For the CDR3, the DNA is TGTGCCAGCAGCCCGGGACGGACTAACACTGAAGCTTTCTTT.

This clonotype was observed at least ten times. The chain couples TRBV28 to TRBJ1-1; 7 bases match TRBD1. Germline CDR1 MDHEN, CDR2 SYDVKM. The CDR3 sequence is 15 residues long. The trim removed 4 bases at V and 0 bases at J, leaving 5 bases unmatched. CDR3 nucleotides: TGTGCCAGCAGTTCCCCGGGACAGTTGAACACTGAAGCTTTCTTT. Its protein product is CASSSPGQLNTEAFF.

Worth noting for this clonotype: Germline and junction disagree at one end, which may indicate a read error. The chain couples TRBV2 to TRBJ1-3; D may be TRBD1 (5 bases). Germline CDR1 and CDR2: SNHLY and FYNNEI. The CDR3 contains 17 residues. For the CDR3, the DNA is TGTGCCAGCAGTACTGACAAGAGGGGATCCTCTGGAAACACCATATGTTTT. Protein sequence: CASSTDKRGSSGNTICF.

This chain joins TRBV28 and TRBJ2-2; D perhaps matches TRBD1 (6 bases). Trimming stripped 3 bases from V and 7 bases from J, with 18 bases between. The V gene's germline CDR1 is MDHEN and CDR2 SYDVKM. CDR3 length equals 16 residues. CDR3 in amino acids: CASSFGGRGFGGELFF. Here the CDR3 DNA reads TGTGCCAGCAGTTTTGGGGGCAGGGGTTTTGGCGGGGAGCTGTTTTTT.

This clonotype occurred many times. The gene calls are TRBV10-3 and TRBJ2-7, with D possibly TRBD1 on 5 matching bases. The CDR3 runs to 14 residues. Germline CDR1 and CDR2: ENHRY and SYGVKD. Trimming shortened V by 2 bases and J by 0 bases, and 8 bases separated the two germline ends. CDR3 protein: CAISEQGSSYEQYF. CDR3 bases: TGTGCCATCAGTGAGCAGGGAAGCTCCTACGAGCAGTACTTC.

This clonotype has a count of ten or more. V and J are TRBV12-3 or TRBV12-4 and TRBJ1-4, with TRBD1 matching 10 bases. Germline trimming cut 3 bases from V and 8 bases from J; bases unmatched to any gene: 15. The CDR3 covers 18 residues. CDR3 DNA sequence: TGTGCCAGCAGTTTTCTTGTAGGAGGGGACAGGGGAAAAGAAAAACTGTTTTTT. Its translation is CASSFLVGGDRGKEKLFF.

This clonotype was found many times. CDR3 DNA: TGTGCTAGTGATCACGTCGAAAAGTCCGCCGAGCAGTACTTC. This gives the protein CASDHVEKSAEQYF. The J gene is TRBJ2-7, the V gene TRBV12-5, with no clear D. Trimming took off 7 bases at V and 6 bases at J, with 19 bases between the two ends. The CDR3 contains 14 residues. Germline loops: CDR1 LGHNT, CDR2 FRNRAP.

The genes are TRBV7-9 and TRBJ2-1, with 8 bases fitting TRBD2. V lost 7 bases to trimming and J lost 8 bases; unmatched junction nucleotides: 16. The CDR3 runs to 16 residues. CDR1 SEHNR and CDR2 FQNEAQ come from the germline V gene (reference sequence). In DNA form, the CDR3 reads TGTGCCAGCACCACCTTGTCGAGCGGGAGATGGGATGAGCAGTTCTTC. Translating it yields CASTTLSSGRWDEQFF.

This clonotype was seen at least ten times. V and J are TRBV30 and TRBJ2-6; D gene ambiguous. Germline assignment: CDR1 GTSNPN and CDR2 SVGIG (reference sequence). The ends were cut back, 5 bases at V and 6 bases at J, with 11 bases in the middle. This CDR3 region has 13 residues. This CDR3 reads CAWRRVLANVLTF. CDR3 nucleotides: TGTGCCTGGCGACGGGTCCTGGCCAACGTCCTGACTTTC. Full variable domain (outside the CDR3, taken from reference TRBV30 and TRBJ2-6): SQTIHQWPATLVQPVGSPLSLECTVEGTSNPNLYWYRQAAGRGLQLLFYSVGIGQISSEVPQNLSASRPQDRQFILSSKKLLLSDSGFYLCAWRRVLANVLTFGAGSRLTVL.

The sample holds many counts of this clonotype. Germline is not matched at one junction end, which may reflect a read error. The chain recombines TRBV7-7 with TRBJ2-5; 13 nucleotides match TRBD2. The CDR3 consists of 16 residues. Per germline, CDR1 SSHAT and CDR2 FNYEAQ (reference sequence). The CDR3 protein is CASSLLGLAGVETQYF. DNA of the CDR3: TGTGCTAGCAGCTTACTAGGACTAGCGGGAGTAGAGACCCAGTACTTC. The full variable domain, rest sourced from reference TRBV7-7 and TRBJ2-5, is GAGVSQSPRYKVTKRGQDVTLRCDPISSHATLYWYQQALGQGPEFLTYFNYEAQPDKSGLPSDRFSAERPEGSISTLTIQRTEQRDSAMYRCASSLLGLAGVETQYFGPGTRLLVL.